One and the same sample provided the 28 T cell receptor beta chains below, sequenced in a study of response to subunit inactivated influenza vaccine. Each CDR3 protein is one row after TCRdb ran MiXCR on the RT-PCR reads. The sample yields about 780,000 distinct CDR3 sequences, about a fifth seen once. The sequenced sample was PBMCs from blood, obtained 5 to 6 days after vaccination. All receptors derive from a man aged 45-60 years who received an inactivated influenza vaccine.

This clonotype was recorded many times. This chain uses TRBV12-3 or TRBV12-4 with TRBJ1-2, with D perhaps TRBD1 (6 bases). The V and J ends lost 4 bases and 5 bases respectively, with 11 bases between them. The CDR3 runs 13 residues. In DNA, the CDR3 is TGTGCCAGCAGTTCGGGACACGCATATGGCTACACCTTC. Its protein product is CASSSGHAYGYTF.

For the CDR3, the DNA is TGTGCCAGCAGCCACGGGGACATTCAGTACTTC. Its protein is CASSHGDIQYF. The V call is TRBV11-2, the J call TRBJ2-4, with D maybe TRBD2 (5 bases). The CDR3 is 11 residues long. V was cut by 5 bases and J by 8 bases, with 7 bases left in between. The germline gives CDR1 SGHAT, CDR2 FQNNGV.

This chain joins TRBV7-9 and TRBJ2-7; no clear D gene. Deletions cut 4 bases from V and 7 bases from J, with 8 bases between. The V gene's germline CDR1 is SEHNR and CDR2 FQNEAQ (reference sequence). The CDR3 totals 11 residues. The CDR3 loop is CASSSLQEQYF. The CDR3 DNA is TGTGCCAGCAGCTCCCTTCAAGAGCAGTACTTC.

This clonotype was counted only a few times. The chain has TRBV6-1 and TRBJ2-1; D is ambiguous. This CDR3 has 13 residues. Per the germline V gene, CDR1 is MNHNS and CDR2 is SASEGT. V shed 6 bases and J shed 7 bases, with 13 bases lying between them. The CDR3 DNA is TGTGCCAGCAGAACCCCCCCCGGGAATGAGCAGTTCTTC. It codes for CASRTPPGNEQFF.

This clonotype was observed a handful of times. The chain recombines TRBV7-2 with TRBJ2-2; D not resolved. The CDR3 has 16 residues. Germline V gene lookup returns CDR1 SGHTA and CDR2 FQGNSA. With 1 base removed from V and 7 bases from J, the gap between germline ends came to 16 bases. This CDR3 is CASSLEPGRAHGELFF. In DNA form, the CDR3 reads TGTGCCAGCAGCTTAGAACCGGGTCGTGCCCACGGGGAGCTGTTTTTT.

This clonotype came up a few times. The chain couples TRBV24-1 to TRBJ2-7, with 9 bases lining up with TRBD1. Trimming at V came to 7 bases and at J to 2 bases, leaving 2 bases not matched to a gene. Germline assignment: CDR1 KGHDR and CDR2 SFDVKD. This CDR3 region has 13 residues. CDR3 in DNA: TGTGCCACCAGCCGGACAGGGGCCTACGAGCAGTACTTC. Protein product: CATSRTGAYEQYF.

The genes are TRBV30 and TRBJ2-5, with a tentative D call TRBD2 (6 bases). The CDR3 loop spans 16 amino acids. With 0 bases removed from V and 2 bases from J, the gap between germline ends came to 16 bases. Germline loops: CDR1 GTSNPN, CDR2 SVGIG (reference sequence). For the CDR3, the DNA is TGTGCCTGGAGTGTACGCCTGGTGGGACTTCAAGAGACCCAGTACTTC. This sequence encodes CAWSVRLVGLQETQYF.

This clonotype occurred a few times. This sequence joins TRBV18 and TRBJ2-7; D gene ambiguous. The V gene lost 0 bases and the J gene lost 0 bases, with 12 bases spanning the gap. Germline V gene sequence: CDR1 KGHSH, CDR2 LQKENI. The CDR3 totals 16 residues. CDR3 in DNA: TGTGCCAGCTCACCACCGGTGGGCTCAAGCTCCTACGAGCAGTACTTC. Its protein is CASSPPVGSSSYEQYF. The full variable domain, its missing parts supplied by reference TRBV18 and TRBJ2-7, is NAGVMQNPRHLVRRRGQEARLRCSPMKGHSHVYWYRQLPEEGLKFMVYLQKENIIDESGMPKERFSAEFPKEGPSILRIQQVVRGDSAAYFCASSPPVGSSSYEQYFGPGTRLTVT.

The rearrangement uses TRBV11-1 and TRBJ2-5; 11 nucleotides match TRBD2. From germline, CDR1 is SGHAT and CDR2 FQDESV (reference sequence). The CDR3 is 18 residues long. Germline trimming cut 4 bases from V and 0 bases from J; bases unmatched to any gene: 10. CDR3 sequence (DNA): TGTGCCAGCAGCTCAATTAGGACTAGCGGGCTAAACCAAGAGACCCAGTACTTC. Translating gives CASSSIRTSGLNQETQYF.

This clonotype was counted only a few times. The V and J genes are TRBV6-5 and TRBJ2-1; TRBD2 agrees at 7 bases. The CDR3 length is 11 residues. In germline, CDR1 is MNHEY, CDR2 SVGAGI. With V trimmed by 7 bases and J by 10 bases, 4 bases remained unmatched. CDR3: CASTDGGEQFF. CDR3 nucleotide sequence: TGTGCCAGCACCGACGGGGGGGAGCAGTTCTTC.

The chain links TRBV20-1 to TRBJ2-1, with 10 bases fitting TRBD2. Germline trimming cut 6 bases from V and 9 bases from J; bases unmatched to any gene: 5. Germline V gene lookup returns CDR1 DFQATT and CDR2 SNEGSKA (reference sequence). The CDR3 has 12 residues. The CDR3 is CSAPLAGVEQFF. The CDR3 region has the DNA TGCAGTGCACCCCTAGCGGGGGTTGAGCAGTTCTTC.

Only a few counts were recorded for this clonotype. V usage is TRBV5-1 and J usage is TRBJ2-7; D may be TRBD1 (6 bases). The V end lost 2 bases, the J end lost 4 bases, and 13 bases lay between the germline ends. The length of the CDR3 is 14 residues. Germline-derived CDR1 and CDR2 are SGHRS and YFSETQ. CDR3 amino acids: CASSFLSGEYEQYF. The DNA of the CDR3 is TGCGCCAGCAGCTTTCTGTCAGGGGAATACGAGCAGTACTTC.

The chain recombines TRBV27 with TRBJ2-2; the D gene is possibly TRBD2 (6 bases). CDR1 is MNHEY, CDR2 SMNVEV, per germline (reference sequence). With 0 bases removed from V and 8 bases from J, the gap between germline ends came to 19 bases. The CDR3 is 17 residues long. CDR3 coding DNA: TGTGCCAGCAGTTTATCGTTTCCAGCGGGCCGTGGAGGGGAGCTGTTTTTT. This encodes CASSLSFPAGRGGELFF.

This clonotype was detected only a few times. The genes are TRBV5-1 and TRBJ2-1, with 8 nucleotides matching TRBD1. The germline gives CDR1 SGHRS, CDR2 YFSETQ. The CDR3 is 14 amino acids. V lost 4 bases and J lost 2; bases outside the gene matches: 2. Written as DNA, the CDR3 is TGCGCCAGCAGCACGGACAGGGCCTACAATGAGCAGTTCTTC. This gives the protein CASSTDRAYNEQFF.

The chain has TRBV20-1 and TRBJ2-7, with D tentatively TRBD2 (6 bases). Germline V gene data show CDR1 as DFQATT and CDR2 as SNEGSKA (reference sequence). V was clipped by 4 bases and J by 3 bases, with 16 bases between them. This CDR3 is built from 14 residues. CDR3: CSANPLANGYEQYF. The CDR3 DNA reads TGCAGTGCTAACCCACTAGCAAACGGCTACGAGCAGTACTTC.

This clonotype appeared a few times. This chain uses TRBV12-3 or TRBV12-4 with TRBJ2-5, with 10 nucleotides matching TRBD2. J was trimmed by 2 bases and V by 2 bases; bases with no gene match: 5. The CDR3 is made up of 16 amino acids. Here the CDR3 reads CASSLNLAGEQETQYF. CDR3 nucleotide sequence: TGTGCCAGCAGTTTAAATCTAGCGGGGGAACAAGAGACCCAGTACTTC.

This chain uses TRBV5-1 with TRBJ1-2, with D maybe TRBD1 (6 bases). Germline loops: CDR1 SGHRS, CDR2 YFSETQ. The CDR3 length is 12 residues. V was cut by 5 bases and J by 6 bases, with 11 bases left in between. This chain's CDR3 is CASSYTGHGYTF. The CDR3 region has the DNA TGCGCCAGCAGTTACACAGGGCATGGCTACACCTTC.

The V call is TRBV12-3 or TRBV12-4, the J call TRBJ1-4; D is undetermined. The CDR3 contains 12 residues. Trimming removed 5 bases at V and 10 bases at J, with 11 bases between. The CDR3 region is CASSVDWGKLFF. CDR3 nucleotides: TGTGCCAGCAGTGTCGATTGGGGAAAACTGTTTTTT.

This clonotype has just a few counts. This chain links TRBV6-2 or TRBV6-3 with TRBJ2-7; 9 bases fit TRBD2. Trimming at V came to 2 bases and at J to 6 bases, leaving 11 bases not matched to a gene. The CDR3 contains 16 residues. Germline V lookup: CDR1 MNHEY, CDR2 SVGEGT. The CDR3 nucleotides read TGTGCCAGCAGTTACGGGGTAGCGGGAGCCGTATCCGAGCAGTACTTC. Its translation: CASSYGVAGAVSEQYF.

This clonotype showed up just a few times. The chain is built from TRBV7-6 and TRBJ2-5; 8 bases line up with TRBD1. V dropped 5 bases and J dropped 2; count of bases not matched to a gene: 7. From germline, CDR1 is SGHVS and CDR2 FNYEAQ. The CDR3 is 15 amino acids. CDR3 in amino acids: CASSIGQGGQETQYF. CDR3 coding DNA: TGTGCCAGCAGCATAGGACAGGGCGGACAAGAGACCCAGTACTTC.

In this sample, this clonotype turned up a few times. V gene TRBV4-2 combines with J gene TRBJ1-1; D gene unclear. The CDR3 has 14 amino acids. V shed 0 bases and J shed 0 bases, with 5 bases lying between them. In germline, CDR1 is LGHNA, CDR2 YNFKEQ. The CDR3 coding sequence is TGTGCCAGCAGCCAAGAGCGGGTGAACACTGAAGCTTTCTTT. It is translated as CASSQERVNTEAFF.

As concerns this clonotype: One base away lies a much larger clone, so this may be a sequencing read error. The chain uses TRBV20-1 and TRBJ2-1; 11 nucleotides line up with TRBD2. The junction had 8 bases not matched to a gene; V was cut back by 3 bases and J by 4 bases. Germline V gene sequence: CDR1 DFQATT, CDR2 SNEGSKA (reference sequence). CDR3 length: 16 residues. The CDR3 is CSARFTSGRSYNEQFF. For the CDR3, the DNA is TGCAGTGCTAGGTTTACTAGCGGGAGATCTTACAATGAGCAGTTCTTC.

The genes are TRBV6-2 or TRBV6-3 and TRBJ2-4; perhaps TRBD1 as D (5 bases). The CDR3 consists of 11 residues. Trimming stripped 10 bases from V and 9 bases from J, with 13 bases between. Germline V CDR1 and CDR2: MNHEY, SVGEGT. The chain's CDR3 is CATGRDVIQYF. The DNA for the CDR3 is TGTGCCACAGGGCGAGATGTCATTCAGTACTTC.

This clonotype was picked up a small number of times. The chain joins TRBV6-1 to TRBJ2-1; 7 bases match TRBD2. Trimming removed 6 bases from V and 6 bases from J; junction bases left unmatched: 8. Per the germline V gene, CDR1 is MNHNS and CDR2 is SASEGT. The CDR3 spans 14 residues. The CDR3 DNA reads TGTGCCAGCAGCCGGGAGGACGGCCCCAATGAGCAGTTCTTC. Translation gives CASSREDGPNEQFF.

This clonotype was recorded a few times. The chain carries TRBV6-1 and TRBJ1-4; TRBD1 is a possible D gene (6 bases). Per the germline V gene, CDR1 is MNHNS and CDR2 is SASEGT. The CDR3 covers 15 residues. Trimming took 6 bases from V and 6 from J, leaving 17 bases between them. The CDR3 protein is CASSPTGTIDEKLFF. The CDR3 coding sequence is TGTGCCAGCAGCCCTACCGGGACAATAGATGAAAAACTGTTTTTT.

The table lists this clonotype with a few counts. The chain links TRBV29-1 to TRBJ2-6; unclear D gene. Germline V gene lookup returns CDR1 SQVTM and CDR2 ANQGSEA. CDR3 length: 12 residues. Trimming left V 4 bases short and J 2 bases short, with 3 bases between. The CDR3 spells CSVVAGANVLTF. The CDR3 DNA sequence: TGCAGCGTTGTTGCTGGGGCCAACGTCCTGACTTTC.

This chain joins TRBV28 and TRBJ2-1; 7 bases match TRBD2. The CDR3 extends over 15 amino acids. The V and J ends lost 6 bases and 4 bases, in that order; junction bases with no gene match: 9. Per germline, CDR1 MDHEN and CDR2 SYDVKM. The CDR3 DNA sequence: TGTGCCAGCAGCAAAGGGACTACCTTTTACAATGAGCAGTTCTTC. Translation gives CASSKGTTFYNEQFF.

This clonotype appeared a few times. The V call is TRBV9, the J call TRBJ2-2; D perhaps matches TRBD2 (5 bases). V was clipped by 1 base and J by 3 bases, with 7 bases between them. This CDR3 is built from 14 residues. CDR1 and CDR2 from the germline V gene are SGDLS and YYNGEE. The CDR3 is CASSVRGYTGELFF. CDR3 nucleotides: TGTGCCAGCAGCGTACGGGGATACACCGGGGAGCTGTTTTTT.